This TCR beta chain was sequenced during a study of CD8 T cells in ankylosing spondylitis. TCRdb analysed the 5' RACE reads with MiXCR anew, one entry per CDR3 protein. The repertoire includes roughly 100,000 distinct CDR3 sequences, about 25% of them detected once, and roughly 12% sits in the top ten. Study-wide results and limits: In synovial fluid and blood from reactive arthritis, some motif variants were previously reported. Fewer than ten highly homologous variants made up a TCR beta motif, and this motif appeared characteristic of ankylosing spondylitis blood. Matched synovial fluid from ankylosing spondylitis patients was reported to be enriched for disease-linked clones.

A note on this clonotype: Its antigen is as yet unknown.

CDR3 size: 14 residues. J gave up 8 bases and V 6 bases, and 3 bases lay outside the gene matches. The sample taken for sequencing was synovial fluid, either unsorted or a sorted T cell fraction (not recorded which). The TCR originated in a male donor with ankylosing spondylitis. The chain combines TRBV12-3 or TRBV12-4 with TRBJ2-1; 14 nucleotides agree with TRBD2. CDR3 bases: TGTGCCAGCAGACGACTAGCGGGAGGGGATGAGCAGTTCTTC. Translated, it gives CASRRLAGGDEQFF.